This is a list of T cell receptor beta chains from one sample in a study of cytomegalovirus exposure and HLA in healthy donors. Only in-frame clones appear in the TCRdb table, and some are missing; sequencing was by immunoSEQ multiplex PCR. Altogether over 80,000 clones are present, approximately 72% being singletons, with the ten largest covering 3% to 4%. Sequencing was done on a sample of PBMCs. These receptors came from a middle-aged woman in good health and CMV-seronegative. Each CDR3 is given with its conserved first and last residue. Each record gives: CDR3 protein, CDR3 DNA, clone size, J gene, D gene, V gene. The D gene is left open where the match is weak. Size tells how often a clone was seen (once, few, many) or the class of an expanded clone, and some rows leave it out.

CDR3aa: CASKLAGAYEQYF
CDR3nt: TGTGCCAGCAAACTAGCGGGAGCCTACGAGCAGTACTTC
abundance: .
j_gene: TRBJ2-7
d_gene: TRBD2
v_gene: TRBV28

CDR3aa: CSVRAITGGADYEQYF
CDR3nt: TGCAGCGTCCGAGCTATAACAGGGGGCGCGGACTACGAGCAGTACTTC
abundance: .
j_gene: TRBJ2-7
d_gene: TRBD1
v_gene: TRBV29-1

CDR3aa: CASSGSGRAPSSTDTQYF
CDR3nt: TGTGCCAGCAGTGGTAGCGGGAGGGCCCCCTCTAGCACAGATACGCAGTATTTT
abundance: .
j_gene: TRBJ2-3
d_gene: TRBD2
v_gene: TRBV6-1

CDR3aa: CASSPWGGGKSDTQYF
CDR3nt: TGTGCCAGCAGCCCGTGGGGAGGGGGGAAATCAGATACGCAGTATTTT
abundance: .
j_gene: TRBJ2-3
d_gene: .
v_gene: TRBV7-8

CDR3aa: CASSLGSSGTTSYNEQFF
CDR3nt: TGCGCCAGCAGCTTGGGATCTAGCGGGACGACCTCCTACAATGAGCAGTTCTTC
abundance: .
j_gene: TRBJ2-1
d_gene: TRBD2
v_gene: TRBV5-1

CDR3aa: CASSTRTSGSPGVQETQYF
CDR3nt: TGCGCCAGCAGCACCCGGACTAGCGGGAGCCCTGGGGTCCAAGAGACCCAGTACTTC
abundance: .
j_gene: TRBJ2-5
d_gene: TRBD2
v_gene: TRBV4-1

CDR3aa: CASSRDRAASTDTQYF
CDR3nt: TGTGCCAGCTCAAGGGACAGGGCAGCTAGCACAGATACGCAGTATTTT
abundance: .
j_gene: TRBJ2-3
d_gene: TRBD1
v_gene: TRBV6-4

CDR3aa: CAISESRLAGVYEQYF
CDR3nt: TGTGCCATCAGTGAGTCTAGACTAGCGGGAGTATACGAGCAGTACTTC
abundance: .
j_gene: TRBJ2-7
d_gene: TRBD2
v_gene: TRBV10-3

CDR3aa: CASSTDADYGYTF
CDR3nt: TGCGCCAGCAGCACGGATGCGGACTATGGCTACACCTTC
abundance: once
j_gene: TRBJ1-2
d_gene: .
v_gene: TRBV5-1

CDR3aa: CASSLERGQETQYF
CDR3nt: TGTGCCAGCAGCTTAGAAAGGGGCCAAGAGACCCAGTACTTC
abundance: .
j_gene: TRBJ2-5
d_gene: .
v_gene: TRBV7-9

CDR3aa: CASSSAGTGVYEQYF
CDR3nt: TGCGCCAGCAGCTCCGCCGGGACAGGGGTCTACGAGCAGTACTTC
abundance: .
j_gene: TRBJ2-7
d_gene: TRBD1
v_gene: TRBV5-1

CDR3aa: CASSLAGAGANVLTF
CDR3nt: TGTGCCAGCAGTTTGGCAGGGGCAGGGGCCAACGTCCTGACTTTC
abundance: .
j_gene: TRBJ2-6
d_gene: .
v_gene: TRBV28

CDR3aa: CASRLDRVGYEQYF
CDR3nt: TGTGCCAGCAGACTGGACAGGGTTGGGTACGAGCAGTACTTC
abundance: .
j_gene: TRBJ2-7
d_gene: TRBD1
v_gene: TRBV2

CDR3aa: CASSPGLVQETQYF
CDR3nt: TGTGCCAGCTCACCCGGACTGGTCCAAGAGACCCAGTACTTC
abundance: .
j_gene: TRBJ2-5
d_gene: .
v_gene: TRBV18

CDR3aa: CAISESGGDEQYF
CDR3nt: TGTGCCATCAGTGAGTCGGGGGGGGACGAGCAGTACTTC
abundance: .
j_gene: TRBJ2-7
d_gene: TRBD2
v_gene: TRBV10-3

CDR3aa: CASTNLAVGGNEQFF
CDR3nt: TGTGCCAGCACCAACCTAGCGGTCGGGGGGAATGAGCAGTTCTTC
abundance: few
j_gene: TRBJ2-1
d_gene: TRBD2
v_gene: TRBV6-5

CDR3aa: CASSLTGDTEAFF
CDR3nt: TGTGCCAGCAGCCTTACAGGGGACACTGAAGCTTTCTTT
abundance: few
j_gene: TRBJ1-1
d_gene: TRBD1
v_gene: TRBV6-4

CDR3aa: CASSEYSGGEETQYF
CDR3nt: TGTGCCAGCAGTGAATATTCGGGGGGAGAAGAGACCCAGTACTTC
abundance: .
j_gene: TRBJ2-5
d_gene: TRBD2
v_gene: TRBV25-1

CDR3aa: CAGIRTPRSREQFF
CDR3nt: TGTGCCGGAATAAGAACTCCTCGGAGTAGGGAGCAGTTCTTC
abundance: .
j_gene: TRBJ2-1
d_gene: .
v_gene: TRBV6-4

CDR3aa: CASSLAGQGGLGEAFF
CDR3nt: TGCGCCAGCAGCTTGGCCGGACAGGGAGGGTTGGGTGAAGCTTTCTTT
abundance: .
j_gene: TRBJ1-1
d_gene: TRBD1
v_gene: TRBV5-1

CDR3aa: CSVRSGVLGEKLFF
CDR3nt: TGCAGCGTACGATCCGGGGTATTGGGGGAAAAACTGTTTTTT
abundance: .
j_gene: TRBJ1-4
d_gene: .
v_gene: TRBV29-1

CDR3aa: CASRMGGQAEQYF
CDR3nt: TGTGCCAGCAGGATGGGGGGACAGGCCGAGCAGTACTTC
abundance: .
j_gene: TRBJ2-7
d_gene: TRBD1
v_gene: TRBV19

CDR3aa: CASSFGRGETQYF
CDR3nt: TGTGCCAGCAGTTTCGGCAGGGGGGAGACCCAGTACTTC
abundance: .
j_gene: TRBJ2-5
d_gene: TRBD1
v_gene: TRBV28

CDR3aa: CASRSSGRGIYEQYF
CDR3nt: TGTGCCAGCAGGTCGAGCGGGAGAGGGATCTACGAGCAGTACTTC
abundance: .
j_gene: TRBJ2-7
d_gene: TRBD2
v_gene: TRBV28

CDR3aa: CASSVGRREVPGELFF
CDR3nt: TGTGCCAGCAGCGTAGGGCGGCGGGAGGTCCCCGGGGAGCTGTTTTTT
abundance: .
j_gene: TRBJ2-2
d_gene: TRBD2
v_gene: TRBV9

CDR3aa: CASSWRTGNTGELFF
CDR3nt: TGTGCCAGCAGCTGGAGGACGGGGAACACCGGGGAGCTGTTTTTT
abundance: .
j_gene: TRBJ2-2
d_gene: .
v_gene: TRBV7-9

CDR3aa: CASSPRRRREEETQYF
CDR3nt: TGTGCCAGCAGCCCCCGCCGGCGGAGGGAGGAAGAGACCCAGTACTTC
abundance: .
j_gene: TRBJ2-5
d_gene: .
v_gene: TRBV7-6

CDR3aa: CAIQQGWPQHF
CDR3nt: TGTGCCATCCAGCAGGGGTGGCCCCAGCATTTT
abundance: once
j_gene: TRBJ1-5
d_gene: .
v_gene: TRBV21-1

CDR3aa: CASSQDRDGNNEQFF
CDR3nt: TGCGCCAGCAGCCAAGATCGAGACGGGAACAATGAGCAGTTCTTC
abundance: .
j_gene: TRBJ2-1
d_gene: .
v_gene: TRBV4-3

CDR3aa: CASSTRNYGYTF
CDR3nt: TGTGCCAGTAGTACCCGTAACTATGGCTACACCTTC
abundance: .
j_gene: TRBJ1-2
d_gene: .
v_gene: TRBV19